Described below is a single T cell receptor (beta chain) sequence and its context. This specimen comes from a study of blood T cell repertoires in COVID-19. Source study methods: From reference gene primer amplification, estimates of nucleated cell counts were derived. Method: immunoSEQ multiplex PCR; TCRdb's copy keeps in-frame clones and lacks some. The V and J calls and clone size come from that table; D and trimming were worked out from the DNA. The table shows some 390,000 clones, with roughly nine tenths occurring only once. The CDR3 is 11 residues long. V was clipped by 8 bases and J by 3 bases, with 11 bases between them. Per germline, CDR1 DFQATT and CDR2 SNEGSKA (reference sequence).

The chain combines TRBV20-1 with TRBJ2-7; the D gene is possibly TRBD1 (6 bases). The source is a young man who had recovered from COVID-19. Sequencing input: PBMCs or T cells enriched from blood (not recorded which). CDR3 in DNA: TGCAGTTCCCGGGACAACTACGAGCAGTACTTC. Amino acid sequence: CSSRDNYEQYF.